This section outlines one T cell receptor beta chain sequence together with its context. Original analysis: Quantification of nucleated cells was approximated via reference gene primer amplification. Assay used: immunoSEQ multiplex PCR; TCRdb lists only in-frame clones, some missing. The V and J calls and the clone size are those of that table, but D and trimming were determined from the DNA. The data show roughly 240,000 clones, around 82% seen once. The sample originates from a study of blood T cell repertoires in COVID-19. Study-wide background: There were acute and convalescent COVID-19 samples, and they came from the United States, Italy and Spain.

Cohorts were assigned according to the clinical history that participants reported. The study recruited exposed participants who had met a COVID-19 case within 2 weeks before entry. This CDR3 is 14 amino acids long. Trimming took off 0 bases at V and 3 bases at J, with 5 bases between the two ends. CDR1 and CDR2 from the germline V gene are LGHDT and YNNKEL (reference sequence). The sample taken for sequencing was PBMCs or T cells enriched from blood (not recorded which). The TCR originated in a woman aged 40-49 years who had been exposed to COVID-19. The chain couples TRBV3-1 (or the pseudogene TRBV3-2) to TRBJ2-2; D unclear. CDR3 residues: CASSQDRDTGELFF. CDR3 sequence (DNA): TGTGCCAGCAGCCAAGATCGGGACACCGGGGAGCTGTTTTTT.